Below are 26 T cell receptor beta chains sequenced from a single sample in a study of control samples from healthy donors and cancer patients (dated by TCRdb to about 2020). The library was made by the immunoSEQ multiplex PCR assay. TCRdb limited this immuneACCESS table to in-frame rearrangements with V and J called. A share of clones is missing; checked studies link under half to unresolved V genes, and the rest is unexplained. Across this sample there are around 200,000 clones, with over 80% seen only once. Roughly 1.5% of the sample is in the top ten clones. The sample consisted of blood. These receptors were obtained from a man aged 18 to 29 in good health.

This clone was recorded once. The rearrangement uses TRBV19 and TRBJ1-1, with a tentative D call TRBD1 (6 bases). The CDR3 is made up of 14 amino acids. Germline CDR1 and CDR2: LNHDA and SQIVND (reference sequence). Trimming left V 4 bases short and J 5 bases short, with 14 bases between. The CDR3 sequence: CASSSLFRGTEAFF. CDR3 DNA: TGTGCCAGTAGTAGCCTTTTCAGGGGTACTGAAGCTTTCTTT.

This sequence joins TRBV7-8 and TRBJ2-7, with unresolved D. This CDR3 comprises 11 residues. Between the trimmed V and J ends, which lost 5 bases and 0 bases, there was a span of 2 bases. Germline loops: CDR1 SGHVS, CDR2 FQNEAQ. CDR3 bases: TGTGCCAGCAGCCCCTCCTACGAGCAGTACTTC. As protein: CASSPSYEQYF.

This rearrangement joins TRBV21-1 to TRBJ2-7; the table calls TRBD2, which could not be checked here. TRBV21-1 is described as a pseudogene. The CDR3 consists of 16 residues. Written as DNA, the CDR3 is TGTGCCAGCCCTCAGGGGACTAGAAACCGCCACTACGAGCAGTACTTC. Its translation: CASPQGTRNRHYEQYF.

The rearrangement links TRBV7-6 to TRBJ2-1; TRBD2 might be the D (5 bases). The CDR3 totals 14 residues. Deletions cut 5 bases from V and 7 bases from J, with 15 bases between. The germline V gene has CDR1 SGHVS and CDR2 FNYEAQ. The CDR3 is CASSPVPGKNEQFF. The CDR3 DNA is TGTGCCAGCAGCCCTGTCCCCGGGAAAAATGAGCAGTTCTTC.

This clone was seen once. The sample contains more than one DNA sequence encoding this CDR3. The rearrangement uses TRBV18 and TRBJ1-1, with D hard to call. CDR3 length: 13 residues. Trimming cost V 3 bases and J 5 bases, with 10 bases left between them. Germline V lookup: CDR1 KGHSH, CDR2 LQKENI. CDR3 sequence reads: CASSPTGGTEAFF. CDR3 bases: TGTGCCAGCTCACCGACGGGCGGGACTGAAGCTTTCTTT.

The V call is TRBV5-4, the J call TRBJ2-1; 11 bases align to TRBD2. In germline, CDR1 is SGHNT, CDR2 YYREEE (reference sequence). The CDR3 is 17 amino acids. The V gene end was trimmed by 4 bases and the J gene end by 4 bases; junction bases not matched to a gene: 10. The CDR3 protein is CASSPTIAGGLYNEQFF. The CDR3, as DNA: TGTGCCAGCAGCCCAACCATAGCGGGGGGGCTATACAATGAGCAGTTCTTC.

The chain couples TRBV11-2 to TRBJ2-7; 8 nucleotides align to TRBD1. After removal of 5 bases from V and 2 bases from J, the junction contained 11 bases not matched to a gene. CDR1 is SGHAT, CDR2 FQNNGV, per germline. This CDR3 contains 16 residues. CDR3 region: CASSRQGFDLTYEQYF. The DNA for the CDR3 is TGTGCCAGCAGCCGACAGGGGTTTGACCTAACCTACGAGCAGTACTTC.

In DNA, the CDR3 is TGTGCCACCAGCAGAGGCCTAGGGGGCGCGGATGAAAAACTGTTTTTT. Translated, it gives CATSRGLGGADEKLFF. J is TRBJ1-4 and V is TRBV15; 7 bases fit TRBD1. Germline-derived CDR1 and CDR2 are LNHNV and YYDKDF (reference sequence). The trim removed 1 base at V and 6 bases at J, leaving 8 bases unmatched. The CDR3 spans 16 residues.

The chain joins TRBV5-1 to TRBJ2-7, with D maybe TRBD2 (6 bases). Trimming cost V 1 base and J 0 bases, with 8 bases left between them. Germline V gene lookup returns CDR1 SGHRS and CDR2 YFSETQ. The CDR3 consists of 14 residues. The CDR3 nucleotides are TGCGCCAGCAGCTTGAACGGGGGCTCCTACGAGCAGTACTTC. As protein: CASSLNGGSYEQYF.

The V gene is TRBV25-1, the J gene TRBJ2-1; 13 bases align to TRBD2. The V segment lost 6 bases and the J segment 8 bases; nucleotides outside the gene matches: 7. The CDR3 runs to 15 residues. CDR1 is MGHDK, CDR2 SYGVNS, per germline. The CDR3: CASRGTSGVGDEQFF. DNA for the CDR3: TGTGCCAGCAGGGGGACTAGCGGGGTTGGGGATGAGCAGTTCTTC.

The rearrangement joins TRBV28 to TRBJ2-2, with TRBD1 identical over 10 bases. The CDR3 totals 16 residues. The V segment lost 5 bases and the J segment 6 bases; nucleotides outside the gene matches: 9. The V gene's germline CDR1 is MDHEN and CDR2 SYDVKM. The chain's CDR3 is CASSTPTGGDSGELFF. CDR3 sequence (DNA): TGTGCCAGCAGTACCCCGACAGGGGGCGATTCCGGGGAGCTGTTTTTT.

This clone was found a few times. Additional DNA sequences in this sample encode the identical CDR3. The gene calls are TRBV3-1 (or the pseudogene TRBV3-2) and TRBJ2-7; D is unresolved. The CDR3 runs to 11 residues. Germline V CDR1 and CDR2: LGHDT, YNNKEL (reference sequence). V was clipped by 6 bases and J by 0 bases, with 3 bases between them. CDR3 protein: CASRGSYEQYF. CDR3 sequence (DNA): TGTGCCAGCAGAGGCTCCTACGAGCAGTACTTC.

The chain uses TRBV10-3 and TRBJ2-1, with a weak D call TRBD1 (6 bases). Trimming removed 4 bases at V and 4 bases at J, with 8 bases between. Germline CDR1 ENHRY, CDR2 SYGVKD. The CDR3 has 13 amino acids. The CDR3 DNA follows: TGTGCCATCAGTGGGGGGCTGTACAATGAGCAGTTCTTC. It yields the protein CAISGGLYNEQFF.

The chain recombines TRBV30 with TRBJ1-1; 10 nucleotides match TRBD1. The CDR3 extends over 16 amino acids. Germline loops: CDR1 GTSNPN, CDR2 SVGIG (reference sequence). V was pared by 3 bases and J by 0 bases, with 7 bases of the junction left unmatched. The CDR3: CAWRAGQGTLNTEAFF. The CDR3 bases are TGTGCCTGGAGGGCGGGACAGGGGACCTTGAACACTGAAGCTTTCTTT.

The chain has TRBV5-8 and TRBJ1-1; D is possibly TRBD1 (5 bases). V was cut by 0 bases and J by 4 bases, with 10 bases left in between. This CDR3 has 14 residues. Per the germline V gene, CDR1 is SGHTS and CDR2 is YDEGEE. The CDR3: CASSLAGGGTEAFF. The DNA of the CDR3 is TGTGCCAGCAGCTTGGCCGGGGGGGGCACTGAAGCTTTCTTT.

The chain combines TRBV12-5 with TRBJ1-3; no clear D. Per the germline V gene, CDR1 is LGHNT and CDR2 is FRNRAP. V shed 7 bases and J shed 2 bases, with 18 bases lying between them. This CDR3 is 16 amino acids long. CDR3 DNA: TGTGCTAGTGAACCCCCGTGGGAAGGGACTGGAAACACCATATATTTT. Protein: CASEPPWEGTGNTIYF.

The chain is built from TRBV2 and TRBJ1-6; 7 nucleotides line up with TRBD1. Trimming at V came to 4 bases and at J to 9 bases, leaving 12 bases not matched to a gene. Germline CDR1 is SNHLY and CDR2 is FYNNEI. The CDR3 contains 16 residues. CDR3 protein: CASSVPLGQVVSPLHF. The CDR3 nucleotides are TGTGCCAGCAGTGTGCCACTCGGACAGGTGGTTTCACCCCTCCACTTT.

This clone came up once. The CDR3 coding sequence is TGTGCCAGCAGTGAAGCGGTGACAGGGTGGGAGGAAAAACTGTTTTTT. This encodes CASSEAVTGWEEKLFF. The rearrangement links TRBV6-1 to TRBJ1-4, with TRBD1 matching over 7 bases. The CDR3 runs 16 residues. Germline-derived CDR1 and CDR2 are MNHNS and SASEGT. V was clipped by 0 bases and J by 8 bases; unmatched bases: 9.

The rearrangement uses TRBV3-1 (or the pseudogene TRBV3-2) and TRBJ2-7; 11 bases map to TRBD1. Germline CDR1 LGHDT, CDR2 YNNKEL (reference sequence). The CDR3 runs 14 residues. V lost 4 bases, J lost 3 bases, and 2 bases stayed unmatched. CDR3 coding DNA: TGTGCCAGCAGCCCCGGGACAGGGGGCTACGAGCAGTACTTC. This translates into CASSPGTGGYEQYF.

Only one count was recorded for this clone. Additional DNA sequences in this sample encode the identical CDR3. J is TRBJ2-7 and V is TRBV5-1; 12 bases are a match to TRBD2. The V gene end was trimmed by 6 bases and the J gene end by 1 base; junction bases not matched to a gene: 11. From germline, CDR1 is SGHRS and CDR2 YFSETQ. The CDR3 has 17 residues. The chain's CDR3 is CASKVASGGAGSYEQYF. DNA of the CDR3: TGCGCCAGCAAGGTGGCTAGCGGGGGGGCGGGTTCCTACGAGCAGTACTTC.

The chain employs TRBV5-8 and TRBJ2-1; the D gene is possibly TRBD2 (7 bases). Germline V gene sequence: CDR1 SGHTS, CDR2 YDEGEE. The germline V and J ends were trimmed by 5 bases and 7 bases, with 16 bases remaining between them. The CDR3 covers 14 residues. The CDR3 loop is CASSPRGAGNEQFF. In DNA, the CDR3 is TGTGCCAGCAGTCCTCGGGGGGCTGGGAATGAGCAGTTCTTC.

The chain combines TRBV3-1 (or the pseudogene TRBV3-2) with TRBJ1-1; TRBD1 might be the D (6 bases). Germline CDR1 reads LGHDT; CDR2 reads YNNKEL (reference sequence). Trimming took off 3 bases at V and 5 bases at J, with 10 bases between the two ends. The CDR3 has 13 residues. The CDR3 DNA reads as TGTGCCAGCAGCCAGGCTGGACAGACTGAAGCTTTCTTT. Translated: CASSQAGQTEAFF.

CDR3 region: CASSQDLGYTSYNEQFF. The CDR3 nucleotides are TGTGCCAGCAGCCAAGATCTGGGTTATACCTCCTACAATGAGCAGTTCTTC. The chain recombines TRBV3-1 (or the pseudogene TRBV3-2) with TRBJ2-1, with unresolved D. Trimming pared 0 bases from V and 0 bases from J, leaving 12 bases between. There are 17 residues in the CDR3. Germline V gene lookup returns CDR1 LGHDT and CDR2 YNNKEL (reference sequence).

The CDR3 here is CASSLDRGRDGYTF. The DNA of the CDR3 is TGCGCCAGCAGCTTGGACAGGGGGCGGGATGGCTACACCTTC. This chain connects TRBV5-1 to TRBJ1-2; 9 nucleotides match TRBD1. Germline V lookup: CDR1 SGHRS, CDR2 YFSETQ. V shed 0 bases and J 6 bases; nucleotides not matched to a gene: 3. The CDR3 loop spans 14 amino acids.

This chain uses TRBV5-8 with TRBJ1-2; TRBD1 is a possible D gene (5 bases). Per germline, CDR1 SGHTS and CDR2 YDEGEE. This CDR3 has 16 residues. Trimming pared 0 bases from V and 4 bases from J, leaving 16 bases between. The CDR3 loop is CASSLVGAGTAYGYTF. The DNA of the CDR3 is TGTGCCAGCAGCTTGGTGGGTGCAGGGACGGCCTATGGCTACACCTTC.

The V call is TRBV5-6, the J call TRBJ2-5, with TRBD1 as a possible D gene (7 bases). CDR3 length: 13 residues. Germline values: CDR1 SGHDT, CDR2 YYEEEE. V was shortened by 5 bases and J by 5 bases, with 13 bases between the two germline ends. This CDR3 is CASSPTGRETQYF. The CDR3 coding sequence is TGTGCCAGCAGTCCGACAGGGAGGGAGACCCAGTACTTC.